This T cell receptor beta chain derives from a study of T cell changes during pregnancy in multiple sclerosis. Sequencing was performed with immunoSEQ multiplex PCR; in TCRdb, only in-frame clones are kept and a portion is missing. The sample carries about 77,000 clones, approximately 89% recorded once. The CDR3 loop spans 14 amino acids. CDR1 and CDR2 from the germline V gene are SEHNR and FQNEAQ (reference sequence). V was pared by 3 bases and J by 4 bases, with 4 bases of the junction left unmatched. The V and J genes are TRBV7-9 and TRBJ1-1, with 8 bases lining up with TRBD1. This clonotype was sampled from a female donor with multiple sclerosis, enrolled in a pregnancy study. The sequenced sample was peripheral blood, obtained before pregnancy. The CDR3 DNA is TGTGCCAGCAGCTTCCGGACAGGGAGCACTGAAGCTTTCTTT. Its protein product is CASSFRTGSTEAFF.